Shown below are 11 T cell receptor beta chains from a single sample sequenced in a study of cytomegalovirus exposure and HLA in healthy donors. The PCR contained 60 Vbeta and 13 Jbeta primers. Libraries were prepared by immunoSEQ multiplex PCR; TCRdb keeps only in-frame clonotypes and omits some of them. The repertoire has about 140,000 clones, just under 85% of them found once; the top ten carry about 1.4%. Source material: PBMCs. The receptors originated from a man aged 25 to 40 in good health and CMV-seropositive.

This clone was detected once. The genes are TRBV10-3 and TRBJ2-7, with 7 bases that match TRBD2. In germline, CDR1 is ENHRY, CDR2 SYGVKD. The trim removed 2 bases at V and 3 bases at J, leaving 7 bases unmatched. This CDR3 comprises 15 residues. The CDR3 loop reads CAISETQRGSYEQYF. For the CDR3, the DNA is TGTGCCATCAGTGAGACCCAGCGGGGAAGCTACGAGCAGTACTTC.

This clone came up once. The chain carries TRBV7-2 and TRBJ2-1; 14 bases line up with TRBD2. CDR1 is SGHTA, CDR2 FQGNSA, per germline. This CDR3 has 16 residues. Trimming took 1 base from V and 7 from J; bases not matched to a gene: 3. As DNA, the CDR3 is TGTGCCAGCAGCTTAGTGACTAGCGGGAGGGTAAATGAGCAGTTCTTC. Its protein product is CASSLVTSGRVNEQFF.

This chain uses TRBV19 with TRBJ2-7, with 9 bases lining up with TRBD2. The CDR3 contains 15 residues. The ends lost 10 bases at V and 5 bases at J; junction bases unmatched: 15. Germline loops: CDR1 LNHDA, CDR2 SQIVND (reference sequence). CDR3 sequence reads: CATTGGTGLAHEQYF. CDR3 coding DNA: TGTGCCACCACCGGAGGCACTGGACTAGCGCACGAGCAGTACTTC. The whole variable domain, remainder taken from reference TRBV19 and TRBJ2-7, is DGGITQSPKYLFRKEGQNVTLSCEQNLNHDAMYWYRQDPGQGLRLIYYSQIVNDFQKGDIAEGYSVSREKKESFPLTVTSAQKNPTAFYLCATTGGTGLAHEQYFGPGTRLTVT.

This chain connects TRBV27 to TRBJ1-2, with D uncertain. This CDR3 spans 14 amino acids. The V end was cut by 8 bases, the J end by 4 bases, with 17 bases between. The germline gives CDR1 MNHEY, CDR2 SMNVEV (reference sequence). In DNA, the CDR3 is TGTGCCAGCGGCCTCCGGGGTCCGTCCTATGGCTACACCTTC. This sequence encodes CASGLRGPSYGYTF.

The chain joins TRBV29-1 to TRBJ1-1; the D is unclear. CDR1 SQVTM and CDR2 ANQGSEA come from the germline V gene. This CDR3 spans 12 amino acids. V lost 6 bases and J lost 4, with 12 bases in between. CDR3 bases: TGCAGCGTCTCACCCTCCAGCACTGAAGCTTTCTTT. This encodes CSVSPSSTEAFF.

This chain joins TRBV7-6 and TRBJ2-3; TRBD2 matches at 9 bases. There are 16 residues in the CDR3. The germline V gene encodes CDR1 SGHVS and CDR2 FNYEAQ. The trim removed 5 bases at V and 4 bases at J, leaving 10 bases unmatched. The CDR3 nucleotides read TGTGCCAGCAGCGCCGTGCGGGAGGGCCCAGCAGATACGCAGTATTTT. It codes for CASSAVREGPADTQYF.

The chain carries TRBV6-1 and TRBJ2-5, with TRBD2 matching 12 bases. The V segment lost 6 bases and the J segment 3 bases; nucleotides outside the gene matches: 2. There are 14 residues in the CDR3. Per germline, CDR1 MNHNS and CDR2 SASEGT. CDR3 bases: TGTGCCAGCAGGTGGACTAGCGGGGAAGAGACCCAGTACTTC. It yields the protein CASRWTSGEETQYF.

The V and J genes are TRBV19 and TRBJ1-6, with 7 positions matching TRBD1. The length of the CDR3 is 21 residues. CDR1 and CDR2 (germline): LNHDA, SQIVND (reference sequence). With 4 bases clipped from V and 0 bases from J, the junction kept 18 bases outside the gene matches. The CDR3 protein is CASSRYLTGNRGSSYNSPLHF. The CDR3 region has the DNA TGTGCCAGTAGTAGGTATTTGACAGGGAATCGGGGGAGCTCCTATAATTCACCCCTCCACTTT.

The chain has TRBV15 and TRBJ2-2, with 8 nucleotides matching TRBD2. CDR1 and CDR2 (germline): LNHNV, YYDKDF (reference sequence). J lost 7 bases, V lost 3 bases, and 4 bases had no gene match. The CDR3 consists of 14 residues. CDR3 sequence (DNA): TGTGCCACCAGCAGCGGGGGGGCCGTCGGGGAGCTGTTTTTT. It yields the protein CATSSGGAVGELFF.

The V gene is TRBV28, the J gene TRBJ2-1; 8 bases are a match to TRBD1. J gave up 5 bases and V 2 bases, and 8 bases lay outside the gene matches. Germline CDR1 and CDR2: MDHEN and SYDVKM. This CDR3 is built from 16 residues. CDR3 sequence (DNA): TGTGCCAGCAGTTTACTTAGGACAGGGTGGGACAATGAGCAGTTCTTC. Its translation: CASSLLRTGWDNEQFF. Looking up the rest from reference TRBV28 and TRBJ2-1 gives the full variable domain: DVKVTQSSRYLVKRTGEKVFLECVQDMDHENMFWYRQDPGLGLRLIYFSYDVKMKEKGDIPEGYSVSREKKERFSLILESASTNQTSMYLCASSLLRTGWDNEQFFGPGTRLTVL.

The chain couples TRBV2 to TRBJ2-5; D might be TRBD1 (6 bases). Trimming removed 7 bases at V and 3 bases at J, with 12 bases between. Germline CDR1 and CDR2: SNHLY and FYNNEI. The CDR3 spans 13 residues. As DNA, the CDR3 is TGTGCCAGCACGTTAAGACAGGAAGAGACCCAGTACTTC. Its translation is CASTLRQEETQYF.